This T cell receptor (beta chain) was obtained from a study of blood T cell repertoires in COVID-19 (dated by TCRdb to about 2020). With regard to the full study: Samples from collaborators originated in the United States, Italy and Spain and spanned both the acute and convalescent phases of COVID-19. Where HLA class I and class II types were available, the types were taken from metadata supplied by the sample provider, not from assay-based typing. The samples were drawn from two sources: the first 160 participants of the ongoing ImmuneRACE study, and fewer than 1,500 subjects contributed by 6 global collaborators. A freely available public database, intended as a resource for researchers studying the immune response to SARS-CoV-2, is where the repertoires were released. Subjects who had been exposed to COVID-19, were actively infected with it, or had recovered from it provided the deeply sampled blood TCRbeta repertoires that made up the dataset. The material from the prospective study consisted of cDNA or gDNA derived from T cells, B-cell-depleted T cells, or PBMCs. Nearly every sample came with metadata listing a de-identified subject ID, COVID-19 status, age in years and sex. General findings and caveats noted by the study authors: The amount of clinical and demographic metadata varied by source and participant and was provided uncurated.

Reading the germline V gene (reference sequence) gives CDR1 LNHDA and CDR2 SQIVND. Taken from cysteine to phenylalanine, the CDR3 has 12 residues. Only CDR3 DNA is held: 36 bases, read in frame from base 1. V is clipped by 6 bases and J by 7 bases, and the sequence between their germline boundaries is 10 bases long. Whole blood was collected in K2EDTA tubes by collaborating institutions according to the institutions' own protocols. For TCRbeta analysis, collaborators shipped samples as frozen whole blood, isolated PBMCs, or DNA extracted from either of those sample types. Concerning this clone itself: The target of this receptor is not known. Base qualities are not at hand, and no much larger clone is one base apart.

TCRbeta CDR3 regions were amplified from genomic DNA by means of the immunoSEQ Assay, a bias-controlled multiplex PCR. Per the original workflow: Nucleated cell counts per sample were estimated from amplification of reference gene primers within the assay. To quantify the absolute abundance of each unique TCRbeta CDR3 rearrangement, sequence reads were collapsed and filtered. For each sample, productive Simpson clonality was calculated by taking the square root of Simpson's diversity index across productive rearrangements. This is the immuneACCESS table as TCRdb keeps it, with only in-frame sequences that have V and J called. A part of the clones is gone; compared with another copy, unresolved V genes explain less than half, and the rest is unexplained. The V and J calls and the clone size are those of that table, but D and trimming were determined from the DNA. A total of hundreds of thousands of clones appear in this sample, 86% of them only once. The ten largest make up approximately 1.4% of the sample.

The V gene is TRBV19 and the J gene is TRBJ1-5, with no confident D gene call. Sample: peripheral blood. The clonotype comes from a woman aged 30 to 39 with active or convalescent COVID-19. In nucleotides, the sequence is TGTGCCAGTAGCGATAAGAGCCAGCCCCAGCATTTT. The encoded protein is CASSDKSQPQHF.